This T cell receptor (beta chain) was recovered during a study of identical twins (dated by TCRdb to 2016 to 2017). As for the study more broadly: TCR alpha and beta repertoires from monozygotic twins, unrelated adults of various ages and cord blood were deep-sequenced to test whether fetal clonotypes persist. To rule out contamination, replicate twin experiments were performed at different times with different library preparation protocols.

Study-wide conclusions, independent of this receptor: Zero-insertion analyses could be partly confounded by invariant T cells such as MAIT and iNKT, though diverse VJ usage argued against such confounding for most clonotypes. A weaker excess of twin sharing was found in beta out-of-frame sequences because the signal-to-noise ratio was lowered by fewer shared sequences. Out-of-frame TCR alpha sharing in monozygotic twins was systematically underestimated by recombination models, whereas sharing between unrelated individuals was in agreement with the recombination models. Conclusions relied on cross-sectional statistical analysis, since the same donors could not be followed over many years. Fewer insertions were carried by abundant cord blood beta clonotypes, a similar but weaker trend appeared in young adult naive repertoires, and no such trend appeared in memory repertoires. Compared with coincidental sharing between unrelated individuals, out-of-frame TCR alpha sequences shared between twins had an excess of sequences with low generation probability.

All donors were healthy Caucasians. Three pairs of female monozygotic twins, all aged about 18 to 29 years, made up the twin cohort. CD4+ and CD8+ T cell populations were isolated with positive isolation kits from Invitrogen. V lost 6 bases and J lost 4 bases, and the count of bases not matched to a germline gene is 4. From its cysteine to its phenylalanine, the CDR3 spans 15 amino acids. Only the CDR3 DNA is retained, 45 bases long and in frame from the first base. This clonotype was picked up a small number of times. It lacks a known antigen. No much larger clone exists at a distance of one base, and base qualities are not known. Receptor libraries were prepared by 5' RACE. The instrument was an Illumina HiSeq 2000. A universal primer binding site was added through template switching, and the final cDNA carried a unique molecular identifier so that TCR cDNA molecules could be counted accurately. First-strand cDNA for TCR alpha and beta chains was synthesized from specific primers in the conserved constant-segment region. To control for contamination, every cDNA library was double barcoded, receiving both a SMART-Mk sample barcode and Illumina barcodes. TruSeq adapter sequences, together with Illumina sample barcodes, were added in two successive PCR steps. Sequencing of the TCR alpha and beta cDNA libraries was done on the Illumina HiSeq platform using custom primers. Under the source paper's analysis protocol: MiGEC was used to process raw reads and extract unique molecular identifiers, and MiXCR was used to find CDR3 positions. For each individual, recombination models were inferred using an EM algorithm with the repgenHMM and IGoR tools. The analysis of shared clonotypes was done with the tcR package in R, with sharing normalized by the product of cloneset sizes. Out-of-frame nonproductive sequences were analyzed to study raw recombination free of thymic and clonal selection effects. The public reads were quality trimmed at Q25 with fastp and then assembled into clones with MiXCR by TCRdb, keeping productive beta chains. Rows with one shared CDR3 protein collapse into an entry with the most common genes and DNA. The V and J calls follow TCRdb's processing rather than the paper's. Within this sample are 500,000 to 600,000 distinct CDR3 sequences, with about 20% of them counted one time only. 0.91% of the sample is taken by the ten largest.

The data also belong to a second study, concerning T cells expressing NK-cell markers. The second study's paper adds: In sorted CD3+CD56+NKG2C+, CD3+CD56+NKG2C- and CD3+CD56-NKG2C+ T-cell subsets from several donors, TCR beta-chain repertoires were profiled. Of the eight sequenced donors, seven were found to be HCMV-seropositive and one was found to be HCMV-seronegative. To restrict sorting to alphabetaTCR-expressing T cells, an anti-gammadeltaTCR antibody was added in several experiments. For five or six donors, the dominant CD3+CD56+NKG2C+ clonotypes were among the top 10 CD8+ clonotypes and accounted for about 1.0-7.5% of CD8+ T cells. Those dominant clonotypes were again the most abundant among CD3+CD56-NKG2C+ cells in a handful of donors, at about 28.3-60.1%. Whether the expanded NKG2C-expressing T cell clones were specific for HCMV antigens remained unclear. All eight donors whose samples were sequenced were randomly selected healthy volunteers, three of them men and five women. HCMV serostatus was determined by detecting HCMV-specific IgG in serum with a commercial ELISA kit. MIGEC was used to demultiplex reads and group reads by UMI, and MiTCR was used to assemble and quantify clonotypes. Only TCR cDNA sequences supported by at least two reads were kept to exclude erroneous sequences. The tcR package was used for downstream repertoire analysis, and clonotypes were matched between fractions using CDR3 nucleotide sequence together with V segment. VDJmatch was used to annotate antigen specificity against VDJdb, with one amino acid substitution in CDR3 allowed.

The origin of this receptor is a young woman in good health. The rearranged chain carries TRBV12-3 or TRBV12-4 and TRBJ2-1, and TRBD2 matches 12 of the central bases. The source material was CD4+ T cells sorted from blood. CDR3 protein: CASRKTSGGYNEQFF. The bases read TGTGCCAGCAGGAAGACTAGCGGGGGATACAATGAGCAGTTCTTC.